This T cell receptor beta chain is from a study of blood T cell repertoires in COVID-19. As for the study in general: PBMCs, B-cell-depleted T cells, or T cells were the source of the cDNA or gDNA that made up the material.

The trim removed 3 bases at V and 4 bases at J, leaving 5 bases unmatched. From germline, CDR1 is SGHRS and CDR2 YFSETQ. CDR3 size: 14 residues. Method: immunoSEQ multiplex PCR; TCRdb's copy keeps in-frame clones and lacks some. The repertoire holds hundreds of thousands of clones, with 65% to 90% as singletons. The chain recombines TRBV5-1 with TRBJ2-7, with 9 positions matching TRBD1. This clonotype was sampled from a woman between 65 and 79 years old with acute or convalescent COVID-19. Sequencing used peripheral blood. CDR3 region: CASSSTGGSYEQYF. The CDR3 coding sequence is TGCGCCAGCAGCTCGACAGGGGGATCGTACGAGCAGTACTTC. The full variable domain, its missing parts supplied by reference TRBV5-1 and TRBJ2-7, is KAGVTQTPRYLIKTRGQQVTLSCSPISGHRSVSWYQQTPGQGLQFLFEYFSETQRNKGNFPGRFSGRQFSNSRSEMNVSTLELGDSALYLCASSSTGGSYEQYFGPGTRLTVT.